The 16 T cell receptor beta chains below come from one sample, sequenced in a study of vaccination and CD4 T cells after COVID-19. Sequencing of DNA taken from cultured CD4+ T cells relied on the Oncomine TCR Beta short-read assay. Via MiXCR, TCRdb re-called the PCR reads, giving one row per CDR3 protein. The data show 9,500 to 15,000 distinct CDR3 sequences, roughly 60% seen once. Which antigens these TCRs recognize remains unknown. Treatment noted: approximately nine-day PBMC culture with coronavirus spike peptide pools or control peptides (ViraFEST assay). Material for sequencing was CD4+ T cells from blood, cultured in vitro. The receptor set was obtained from a human donor who had recovered from COVID-19.

This clonotype appeared a few times. V and J are TRBV6-4 and TRBJ2-2; D is uncertain. CDR1 MRHNA and CDR2 SNTAGT come from the germline V gene. The V end was cut by 4 bases, the J end by 1 base, with 4 bases between. The CDR3 runs to 13 residues. The CDR3 sequence: CASSGGNTGELFF. The CDR3 DNA follows: TGTGCCAGCAGTGGGGGGAACACCGGGGAGCTGTTTTTT.

The sample holds a few counts of this clonotype. J is TRBJ2-2 and V is TRBV20-1, with D unclear. Germline V gives CDR1 DFQATT, CDR2 SNEGSKA (reference sequence). Trimming pared 4 bases from V and 8 bases from J, leaving 11 bases between. There are 12 residues in the CDR3. Here the CDR3 reads CSATSHLGELFF. The CDR3, as DNA: TGCAGTGCTACGAGTCATCTAGGGGAGCTGTTTTTT.

This clonotype appeared a few times. The genes are TRBV23-1 and TRBJ2-7; 8 nucleotides agree with TRBD1. TRBV23-1 is an open reading frame whose function is uncertain. J was trimmed by 2 bases and V by 6 bases; bases with no gene match: 18. CDR3 length: 18 residues. CDR3 coding DNA: TGCGCCAGCAGCATACCCGGGACAGGTTTCCTACTGACCTACGAGCAGTACTTC. Its protein is CASSIPGTGFLLTYEQYF.

A few counts support this clonotype. The chain is built from TRBV20-1 and TRBJ2-1; D is undetermined. Trimming removed 3 bases from V and 9 bases from J, with 9 bases in between. CDR3 length equals 11 residues. CDR1 is DFQATT, CDR2 SNEGSKA, per germline (reference sequence). CDR3: CSARHGTEQFF. The DNA for the CDR3 is TGCAGTGCTAGGCACGGAACTGAGCAGTTCTTC.

The sample holds one count of this clonotype. The chain links TRBV12-3 or TRBV12-4 to TRBJ1-5; D unclear. V lost 7 bases and J lost 7, with 23 bases in between. The CDR3 length is 16 residues. CDR3 sequence: CASTLMSGGRWQPQHF. DNA of the CDR3: TGTGCCAGCACCCTAATGAGTGGAGGGAGGTGGCAGCCCCAGCATTTT.

This clonotype was seen only once. The rearrangement uses TRBV6-1 and TRBJ2-5, with 7 bases aligning to TRBD1. The V and J ends lost 4 bases and 5 bases, in that order; junction bases with no gene match: 4. The germline CDR1 and CDR2 sequences are MNHNS and SASEGT. The CDR3 sequence is 13 residues long. CDR3 coding DNA: TGTGCCAGCAGTGCCGGGACAGCGGAGACCCAGTACTTC. Translated, it gives CASSAGTAETQYF.

The V call is TRBV7-9, the J call TRBJ2-2; 9 positions match TRBD2. V trimming: 2 bases; J trimming: 4 bases; junction bases outside the gene matches: 14. CDR1 SEHNR and CDR2 FQNEAQ come from the germline V gene (reference sequence). This CDR3 has 19 amino acids. For the CDR3, the DNA is TGTGCCAGCAGCTTAAAGGGGCTAGCGGGACTTAAAGCCACCGGGGAGCTGTTTTTT. Its translation is CASSLKGLAGLKATGELFF.

This clonotype was observed a handful of times. The chain couples TRBV7-2 to TRBJ1-1; D is possibly TRBD1 (5 bases). V was trimmed by 5 bases and J by 0 bases, leaving 7 bases between them. Germline CDR1 SGHTA, CDR2 FQGNSA. CDR3 length: 13 amino acids. Here the CDR3 DNA reads TGTGCCAGCAGCGCGGACATGAACACTGAAGCTTTCTTT. Protein: CASSADMNTEAFF.

A word on this clonotype: Germline and junction disagree at one end, which may indicate a read error. The CDR3 spells CAISASGRVGDTQYF. Written as DNA, the CDR3 is TGTGCCATCAGTGCTAGCGGGAGAGTTGGGGATACGCAGTATTTT. The V gene is TRBV6-1, the J gene TRBJ2-3, with 10 bases that match TRBD2. This CDR3 comprises 15 residues. Germline assignment: CDR1 MNHNS and CDR2 SASEGT.

The chain uses TRBV20-1 and TRBJ2-1, with a tentative D call TRBD2 (5 bases). Per germline, CDR1 DFQATT and CDR2 SNEGSKA (reference sequence). The CDR3 extends over 17 amino acids. The V end lost 4 bases, the J end lost 0 bases, and 19 bases lay between the germline ends. CDR3 in amino acids: CSAMQLSLASSYNEQFF. Written as DNA, the CDR3 is TGCAGTGCTATGCAGCTGTCCCTAGCTAGCTCCTACAATGAGCAGTTCTTC.

The J gene is TRBJ2-7, the V gene TRBV7-8, with D perhaps TRBD1 or TRBD2 (5 bases each). Germline loops: CDR1 SGHVS, CDR2 FQNEAQ. The ends were cut back, 1 base at V and 3 bases at J, with 16 bases in the middle. CDR3 size: 16 residues. As DNA, the CDR3 is TGTGCCAGCAGCTTAGGTCGGGGCAGGAACCTCTACGAGCAGTACTTC. It specifies CASSLGRGRNLYEQYF.

The chain carries TRBV15 and TRBJ2-7; 7 bases align to TRBD2. Unmatched junction bases numbered 8, after V lost 0 bases and J lost 0 bases. This CDR3 spans 17 amino acids. Looked up from germline, CDR1 is LNHNV and CDR2 is YYDKDF (reference sequence). CDR3 nucleotide sequence: TGTGCCACCAGCAGAGACAGATCTAGCGGCTACTCCTACGAGCAGTACTTC. Its translation is CATSRDRSSGYSYEQYF.

CDR3 amino acids: CASSGNEQYF. The DNA for the CDR3 is TGTGCCAGCAGCGGGAACGAGCAGTACTTC. The chain combines TRBV7-9 with TRBJ2-7; no clear D gene. The CDR3 length is 10 residues. CDR1 is SEHNR, CDR2 FQNEAQ, per germline (reference sequence). Trimming took 5 bases from V and 5 from J, leaving 4 bases between them. Supplemented by reference TRBV7-9 and TRBJ2-7, the full variable domain reads DTGVSQNPRHKITKRGQNVTFRCDPISEHNRLYWYRQTLGQGPEFLTYFQNEAQLEKSRLLSDRFSAERPKGSFSTLEIQRTEQGDSAMYLCASSGNEQYFGPGTRLTVT.

This rearrangement joins TRBV7-6 to TRBJ2-3; D is possibly TRBD1 (5 bases). Trimming left V 3 bases short and J 2 bases short, with 15 bases between. Per germline, CDR1 SGHVS and CDR2 FNYEAQ. There are 16 residues in the CDR3. CDR3 sequence: CASSFRGPLDTDTQYF. The CDR3 DNA is TGTGCCAGCAGCTTTAGGGGCCCACTCGACACAGATACGCAGTATTTT. Variable domain in full (rest from reference TRBV7-6 and TRBJ2-3): GAGVSQSPRYKVTKRGQDVALRCDPISGHVSLYWYRQALGQGPEFLTYFNYEAQQDKSGLPNDRFSAERPEGSISTLTIQRTEQRDSAMYRCASSFRGPLDTDTQYFGPGTRLTVL.

The rearrangement uses TRBV12-3 or TRBV12-4 and TRBJ2-2; D not resolved. V was cut by 6 bases and J by 9 bases, with 8 bases left in between. The CDR3 runs to 11 residues. The CDR3 here is CASSWRRELFF. The CDR3 DNA sequence: TGTGCCAGCAGCTGGCGGCGGGAGCTGTTTTTT.

V is TRBV5-1 and J is TRBJ2-7; TRBD1 or TRBD2 may be the D gene (5 bases each). The V end lost 0 bases, the J end lost 4 bases, and 8 bases lay between the germline ends. From germline, CDR1 is SGHRS and CDR2 YFSETQ. This CDR3 comprises 13 residues. The CDR3 sequence: CASSLGDLYEQYF. In DNA form, the CDR3 reads TGCGCCAGCAGCTTGGGGGACCTTTACGAGCAGTACTTC.